Sequencing of this TCR beta chain was carried out in a study of Ad26.COV2.S vaccination and SARS-CoV-2 variants. Points from the study as a whole: TCR breadth and depth estimates may have understated total T cell responses. While placebo recipients had lower spike-specific TCR breadth, vaccine recipients had more.

In regard to this clone: The antigen is undetermined.

Here immunoSEQ multiplex PCR was the method, and the copy in TCRdb shows in-frame clones only, minus some. The sample has around 170,000 clones, 70% to 90% seen once; the top ten hold less than 6%. Per germline, CDR1 SGHDN and CDR2 FVKESK. This CDR3 is 10 amino acids long. Trimming cost V 7 bases and J 4 bases, with 5 bases left between them. The J gene is TRBJ2-7, the V gene TRBV14, with D unclear. The sample was peripheral blood, taken after recovery from COVID-19. This receptor was obtained from a human donor who had recovered from COVID-19. In nucleotides, the CDR3 is TGTGCCAGCATAAGGTACGAGCAGTACTTC. It codes for CASIRYEQYF.